Detailed here is one TCR beta chain. Its antigen is as yet unknown. This entry comes from a study of cytomegalovirus exposure and HLA in healthy donors. Study-level points and caveats: Common viral pathogens (according to a later analysis) appeared linked to several of the most significant clusters.

Unmatched junction bases numbered 4, after V lost 5 bases and J lost 5 bases. Germline CDR1 is KGHSH and CDR2 is LQKENI. This CDR3 comprises 13 residues. The primer mix had 60 Vbeta and 13 Jbeta primers. Assay used: immunoSEQ multiplex PCR; TCRdb lists only in-frame clones, some missing. This sample has about 170,000 clones; 85% occur once, and the top ten carry about 2.7%. This chain connects TRBV18 to TRBJ2-7, with TRBD1 matching 9 bases. The specimen was PBMCs. This receptor was obtained from a man between 25 and 39 years old in good health and CMV-seropositive. The CDR3 reads CASSTGGADEQYF. The CDR3 DNA follows: TGTGCCAGCTCAACAGGGGGCGCGGACGAGCAGTACTTC.